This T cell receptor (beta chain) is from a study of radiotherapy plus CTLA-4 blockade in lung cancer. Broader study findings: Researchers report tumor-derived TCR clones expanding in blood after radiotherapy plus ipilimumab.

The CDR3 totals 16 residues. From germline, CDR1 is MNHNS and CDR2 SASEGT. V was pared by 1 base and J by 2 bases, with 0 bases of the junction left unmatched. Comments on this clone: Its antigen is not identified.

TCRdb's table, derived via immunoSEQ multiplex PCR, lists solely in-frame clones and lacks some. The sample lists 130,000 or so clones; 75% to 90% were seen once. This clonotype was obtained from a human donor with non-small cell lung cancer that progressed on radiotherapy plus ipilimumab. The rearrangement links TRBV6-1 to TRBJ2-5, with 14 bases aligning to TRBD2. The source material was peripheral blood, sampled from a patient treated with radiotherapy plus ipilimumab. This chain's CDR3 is CASSEGLAGGQETQYF. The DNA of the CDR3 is TGTGCCAGCAGTGAAGGACTAGCGGGGGGGCAAGAGACCCAGTACTTC.